The text below deals with one T cell receptor beta chain. Its specificity is unknown. The data originate from a study of cytomegalovirus exposure and HLA in healthy donors. PCR involved 60 Vbeta and 13 Jbeta primers. Sequencing was performed with immunoSEQ multiplex PCR; in TCRdb, only in-frame clones are kept and a portion is missing. In the table there are 150,000 to 200,000 clones, about four fifths of which are singletons. Germline CDR1 and CDR2: MDHEN and SYDVKM. V lost 5 bases and J lost 0, with 8 bases in between. The CDR3 contains 15 residues. Findings of the study overall: Donor immune exposure was known only as CMV serostatus. An analysis that was carried out later associated about 17,000 TCR beta sequences with HLA alleles at 0.05 false discovery rate.

The TCR was taken from a man in his forties in good health and CMV-seropositive. What was sequenced was PBMCs. The rearrangement uses TRBV28 and TRBJ2-6; D is unclear. The CDR3 bases are TGTGCCAGCAGTACCCGGAGCTCTGGGGCCAACGTCCTGACTTTC. Amino acids: CASSTRSSGANVLTF. Drawing the rest from reference TRBV28 and TRBJ2-6, the complete variable domain is DVKVTQSSRYLVKRTGEKVFLECVQDMDHENMFWYRQDPGLGLRLIYFSYDVKMKEKGDIPEGYSVSREKKERFSLILESASTNQTSMYLCASSTRSSGANVLTFGAGSRLTVL.